This is a list of T cell receptor beta chains from one sample in a study of blood T cells in healthy people across ages. TCRdb redid the calling of the 5' RACE reads with MiXCR, one entry per CDR3 protein. Counted here are 550,000 to 700,000 distinct CDR3 sequences, 27% occurring once; the ten biggest clones make up about a fifth. The sequenced sample was blood. All receptors derive from a woman aged 65 to 85 in good health. CDR3s include the opening cysteine and the closing phenylalanine or tryptophan. The D gene is left open where the match is weak. Expanded clones are given a class, and other clones once, few, many or no size at all.

cdr3_nt cdr3_aa j_call clone_size v_call d_call
TGTGCCAGCAGTTACGGGACAGGGGCCCGCTCAAGCTACAATGAGCAGTTCTTC CASSYGTGARSSYNEQFF TRBJ2-1 - TRBV4-2 TRBD1
TGTGCCAGCAGTTACTCGGGCGGAATCTATGGCTACACCTTC CASSYSGGIYGYTF TRBJ1-2 - TRBV6-6 -
TGCAGTGCTAGGAACAGGAACATTCAGTACTTC CSARNRNIQYF TRBJ2-4 - TRBV20-1 -
TGCGCCAGCAGGGAAGAAGGGGAGGCCCAGTACTTC CASREEGEAQYF TRBJ2-5 few TRBV5-1 -
TGTGCCAGCAGTCCGACAGGGTATCCTGAAGCTTTCTTT CASSPTGYPEAFF TRBJ1-1 - TRBV6-5 TRBD1
TGTGCCATCATCCCCGGGGAGGGGATAAACTATGGCTACACCTTC CAIIPGEGINYGYTF TRBJ1-2 - TRBV10-3 -
TGTGCCATCAGTGAGTCGGGAACTAGCGGGGGTCAAGAGACCCAGTACTTC CAISESGTSGGQETQYF TRBJ2-5 - TRBV10-3 TRBD2
TGTGCCAGCAGTCGATTTCATGATACGCAGTATTTT CASSRFHDTQYF TRBJ2-3 few TRBV12-3/TRBV12-4 -
TGTGCCAGCAGCTTAACGGGACAGGCCAATTCACCCCTCCACTTT CASSLTGQANSPLHF TRBJ1-6 - TRBV7-3 TRBD1
TGTGCCAGCAGCGTGCTAGCGGGGGCGTCAGATACGCAGTATTTT CASSVLAGASDTQYF TRBJ2-3 few TRBV12-3/TRBV12-4 TRBD2
TGCGCCAGCAGCTTGGACATGAATAAGTACTTC CASSLDMNKYF TRBJ2-5 few TRBV5-1 -
TGTGCCAGCAGCTTATACGTCGGTGTTGGACTGATATGCGAGCAGTACTTC CASSLYVGVGLICEQYF TRBJ2-7 - TRBV5-6 -
TGTGCCAGCAGAATTAACAGAGGCACTGAAGCTTTCTTT CASRINRGTEAFF TRBJ1-1 - TRBV2 -
TGTGCCAGTCAGTTGCGAGGAAGCTCCTACGAGCAGTACTTC CASQLRGSSYEQYF TRBJ2-7 once TRBV12-3/TRBV12-4 -
TGTGCCAGCAGCTCGGCCGGACAGGCCGCCTACTATGGCTACACCTTC CASSSAGQAAYYGYTF TRBJ1-2 few TRBV11-2 TRBD1
TGCGCCAGCAGCTCGGGGAGGCTCGCCCCCTACGAGCAGTACTTC CASSSGRLAPYEQYF TRBJ2-7 few TRBV5-1 -
TGCGCCAGCAGCCAAGAATGGGCCGTAGATTTTAAAGAGACCCAGTACTTC CASSQEWAVDFKETQYF TRBJ2-5 - TRBV4-3 -
TGTGCCAGCAGCCCGGGGACAGGGGGTACCTACGAGCAGTACTTC CASSPGTGGTYEQYF TRBJ2-7 few TRBV7-9 TRBD1
TGTGCCAGCAGGAAGGTAGGGGGGCTGGACACTGAAGCTTTCTTT CASRKVGGLDTEAFF TRBJ1-1 - TRBV2 -
TGCGCCAGCAGCCCCAGACGGGTTGCTGGGGCCAACGTCCTGACTTTC CASSPRRVAGANVLTF TRBJ2-6 - TRBV4-3 -
TGTGCCTGGAGTAGGGGGAGATTCGGCTATGGCTACACCTTC CAWSRGRFGYGYTF TRBJ1-2 few TRBV30 -
TGCGCCAGCAGCTTGCTGTTGGGTCTTCGGACAGATACGCAGTATTTT CASSLLLGLRTDTQYF TRBJ2-3 few TRBV5-1 -
TGCGCCAGCAGCATGACTAGCGGGGGAGAAGAGACCCAGTACTTC CASSMTSGGEETQYF TRBJ2-5 - TRBV5-1 TRBD2
TGTGCCAGCAGCTCGCGGGTGGGCGGTGGGAATTCACCCCTCCACTTT CASSSRVGGGNSPLHF TRBJ1-6 few TRBV7-6 -
TGTGCCAGCAGCCTCGAGGGGGCAAGGCAGCCCCAGCATTTT CASSLEGARQPQHF TRBJ1-5 few TRBV3-1 TRBD1
TGCAGCTCGGAGCGAAGGGGGGCCGGGGCTTTCTTT CSSERRGAGAFF TRBJ1-1 - TRBV29-1 -
TGCAGTGCTAGAGAAGGCTTGGGGGGCCAGTACAATGAGCAGTTCTTC CSAREGLGGQYNEQFF TRBJ2-1 - TRBV20-1 -
TGTGCCAGCAGTTTCTTTGGCACCATATATTTT CASSFFGTIYF TRBJ1-3 - TRBV12-3/TRBV12-4 -
TGCGCCAGCAGTCAGGCGTTAGCGGACACAGATACGCAGTATTTT CASSQALADTDTQYF TRBJ2-3 once TRBV5-1 -
TGTGCCAGCAGCTTAGAGGGTCGATCCTACAATGAGCAGTTCTTC CASSLEGRSYNEQFF TRBJ2-1 - TRBV7-6 -
TGTGCCAGCAGTCCGCCCAAAGCTCCTTCTTATGGCTACACCTTC CASSPPKAPSYGYTF TRBJ1-2 few TRBV6-5 -
TGTGCCAGCAGCTATGACAGAGTTGAAAAACTGTTTTTT CASSYDRVEKLFF TRBJ1-4 - TRBV7-2 -
TGTGCCACCAGTGACCCCATGGGGGAGCTGTTTTTT CATSDPMGELFF TRBJ2-2 few TRBV24-1 -
TGTGCCACCAGCAGAGATAACACCAGATATGCGGGCTACACCTTC CATSRDNTRYAGYTF TRBJ1-2 - TRBV15 -
TGTGCCAGCAGCTTCGGGACAGGGAGTAGCACCGGGGAGCTGTTTTTT CASSFGTGSSTGELFF TRBJ2-2 - TRBV7-9 TRBD1
TGTGCCAGCAGCGGGAGTGGCGAGCAGTACTTC CASSGSGEQYF TRBJ2-7 - TRBV9 -
TGTGCCATCAGTGACCCGGGGGCCCTAAGATCGAACACCGGGGAGCTGTTTTTT CAISDPGALRSNTGELFF TRBJ2-2 - TRBV10-3 -
TGCAGTGCTAGAGACCTACAATCTTATACAGGGAACTATGGCTACACCTTC CSARDLQSYTGNYGYTF TRBJ1-2 - TRBV20-1 -
TGTGCCGGCAGCTTAGGCCACGGGGCCGAGGCGTACGAGCAGTACTTC CAGSLGHGAEAYEQYF TRBJ2-7 few TRBV7-6 -
TGTGCCAGCAGTGGGCGGGGGTTCTCCACAGATACGCAGTATTTT CASSGRGFSTDTQYF TRBJ2-3 - TRBV2 TRBD2
TGTGCCTGGACAGGACTCACGAACACTGAAGCTTTCTTT CAWTGLTNTEAFF TRBJ1-1 few TRBV30 -
TGTGCCAGCAGTTTACAGTCGCTTGGAAACACCATATATTTT CASSLQSLGNTIYF TRBJ1-3 - TRBV12-3/TRBV12-4 -
TGCAGCGTTGAGGGTAGCGGGGGGAAGTACAATGAGCAGTTCTTC CSVEGSGGKYNEQFF TRBJ2-1 few TRBV29-1 TRBD2
TGTGCCAGCAGGCAGGGGAGCTCCTATAATTCACCCCTCCACTTT CASRQGSSYNSPLHF TRBJ1-6 - TRBV27 -
TGCGCCAGTTCCCAGGGAAAAAGAGAGACCCAGTACTTC CASSQGKRETQYF TRBJ2-5 - TRBV5-1 -
TGTGCCAGCAGCCAATATACAGGGGGCAACACTGAAGCTTTCTTT CASSQYTGGNTEAFF TRBJ1-1 - TRBV14 TRBD1
TGTGCCAGTGGGATAGGGCAGTATTTT CASGIGQYF TRBJ2-3 - TRBV6-6 -
TGCGCCAGCAGCCAGACGGGGGGCGGGCCTGAAGCTCTCTTT CASSQTGGGPEALF TRBJ1-1 few TRBV4-3 -
TGTGCCAGCAGCTCCGCGCGGGGACAGGGGTATAATGAGCAGTTCTTC CASSSARGQGYNEQFF TRBJ2-1 once TRBV7-2 TRBD1
TGTGCCAGCAGCTTACGGACCGGCGGGGGAGGTTACAATGAGCAGTTCTTC CASSLRTGGGGYNEQFF TRBJ2-1 - TRBV7-2 TRBD2
TGTGCCAGCATATCAGAGGGAAACATTCAGTACTTC CASISEGNIQYF TRBJ2-4 - TRBV2 -
TGTGCCATCAGTGGGGGGACAGGGTCGGAGACCCAGTACTTC CAISGGTGSETQYF TRBJ2-5 many TRBV10-3 TRBD1
TGCAGTGCTAGAGGCGCGGGCAGGGAATCGCCTAGCGGGGGGAGTAAACAAGAGACCCAGTACTTC CSARGAGRESPSGGSKQETQYF TRBJ2-5 - TRBV20-1 TRBD2
TGCGCCAGCAGCCTGACTAGCGGGAGAGTTTCAGATACGCAGTATTTT CASSLTSGRVSDTQYF TRBJ2-3 - TRBV5-1 TRBD2
TGTGCCAGCAGCGCGACCTCGGGGTCCTATGGCTACACCTTC CASSATSGSYGYTF TRBJ1-2 few TRBV7-9 -